A single sample is the source of the 16 T cell receptor beta chains below, sequenced in a study of beta chain features in type 1 diabetes. All of the isolated RNA was reverse transcribed, so expressed TCRB transcripts were sequenced. The table came from immunoSEQ multiplex PCR; TCRdb's copy has only in-frame clones and leaves some out. The sample has 810,000 or so clones, under 20% seen once. Source material: naive CD4+ T cells from blood. The receptors shown here come from a woman between 18 and 30 years old in good health.

This clone was counted a few times. The CDR3 DNA reads as TGTGCCAGCAGCGCCGCGCGGGGACCGCAAGAGACCCAGTACTTC. It yields the protein CASSAARGPQETQYF. The chain combines TRBV9 with TRBJ2-5, with TRBD2 as a possible D gene (6 bases). This CDR3 contains 15 residues. V was pared by 3 bases and J by 2 bases, with 14 bases between. Germline-derived CDR1 and CDR2 are SGDLS and YYNGEE. Complete variable domain (other parts from reference TRBV9 and TRBJ2-5): DSGVTQTPKHLITATGQRVTLRCSPRSGDLSVYWYQQSLDQGLQFLIQYYNGEERAKGNILERFSAQQFPDLHSELNLSSLELGDSALYFCASSAARGPQETQYFGPGTRLLVL.

This chain links TRBV10-3 with TRBJ2-5; D perhaps matches TRBD1 (6 bases). V was shortened by 11 bases and J by 1 base, with 14 bases between the two germline ends. Germline CDR1 ENHRY, CDR2 SYGVKD. There are 13 residues in the CDR3. The CDR3 DNA is TGTGCCGTAAACAGGGCCCTCCAAGAGACCCAGTACTTC. It yields the protein CAVNRALQETQYF.

The sample holds a few counts of this clone. The junction does not match germline at one end; this may be a read error. This chain joins TRBV19 and TRBJ1-3; D not resolved. Germline values: CDR1 LNHDA, CDR2 SQIVND (reference sequence). The CDR3 contains 15 residues. The CDR3 here is CASRAQDRSGNTMYF. In DNA, the CDR3 is TGTGCCAGCCGGGCTCAGGACCGCTCTGGAAACACCATGTATTTT.

This clone was recorded a few times. The V and J genes are TRBV11-2 and TRBJ2-3; a weak D match, TRBD2 (6 bases). Between the trimmed V and J ends, which lost 5 bases and 0 bases, there was a span of 12 bases. The CDR3 has 15 amino acids. The V gene's germline CDR1 is SGHAT and CDR2 FQNNGV. The CDR3 spells CASSLGAGSTDTQYF. CDR3 bases: TGTGCCAGCAGCCTAGGGGCGGGAAGCACAGATACGCAGTATTTT.

This clone was counted between two and nine times. The chain joins TRBV7-2 to TRBJ2-7; D is undetermined. Germline CDR1 reads SGHTA; CDR2 reads FQGNSA. Trimming removed 2 bases at V and 7 bases at J, with 15 bases between. This CDR3 contains 14 residues. This CDR3 reads CASSLTSNREEQYF. The CDR3 bases are TGTGCCAGCAGCTTAACCTCGAACCGTGAGGAGCAGTACTTC.

The genes are TRBV21-1 and TRBJ2-3; the DNA was not used to check the table's D call, TRBD1. TRBV21-1 is a pseudogene. There are 15 residues in the CDR3. The CDR3 nucleotides are TGTGCCAGCAGCAAAGCCGGGACAGGGGGAGATACGCAGTATTTT. It specifies CASSKAGTGGDTQYF.

For this clone: Other nucleotide sequences in the sample specify the same CDR3. J is TRBJ2-5 and V is TRBV7-2; D unresolved. CDR1 is SGHTA, CDR2 FQGNSA, per germline. The germline V and J ends were trimmed by 5 bases and 9 bases, with 13 bases remaining between them. The CDR3 is made up of 12 amino acids. The chain's CDR3 is CASSLGATAQYF. For the CDR3, the DNA is TGTGCCAGCAGCCTAGGAGCTACGGCCCAGTACTTC.

Only a few counts were recorded for this clone. The chain recombines TRBV7-9 with TRBJ2-3, with D tentatively TRBD2 (6 bases). This CDR3 comprises 17 residues. V lost 1 base to trimming and J lost 5 bases, with 19 bases between them. Germline loops: CDR1 SEHNR, CDR2 FQNEAQ (reference sequence). The CDR3: CASSLGLDGRAGDTQYF. The CDR3 region has the DNA TGTGCCAGCAGCTTAGGCCTGGACGGGAGAGCTGGAGATACGCAGTATTTT.

This chain links TRBV11-2 with TRBJ2-7; a possible D gene is TRBD1 (6 bases). The CDR3 contains 13 residues. V lost 5 bases, J lost 1 base, and 9 bases lay in between. From germline, CDR1 is SGHAT and CDR2 FQNNGV. The CDR3 region is CASSHRASYEQYF. In nucleotides, the CDR3 is TGTGCCAGCAGCCACAGGGCATCCTACGAGCAGTACTTC.

The chain couples TRBV6-1 to TRBJ2-2, with unresolved D. CDR1 is MNHNS, CDR2 SASEGT, per germline. The ends were cut back, 6 bases at V and 0 bases at J, with 2 bases in the middle. The CDR3 runs 12 residues. CDR3: CASSANTGELFF. The DNA for the CDR3 is TGTGCCAGCAGCGCGAACACCGGGGAGCTGTTTTTT.

The rearrangement joins TRBV2 to TRBJ2-7; 8 bases align to TRBD2. The CDR3 contains 14 residues. CDR1 SNHLY and CDR2 FYNNEI come from the germline V gene. With 5 bases clipped from V and 1 base from J, the junction kept 4 bases outside the gene matches. The CDR3 nucleotides are TGTGCCAGCAGTAGACTAGCGACATCCTACGAGCAGTACTTC. Protein product: CASSRLATSYEQYF.

The V gene is TRBV15, the J gene TRBJ2-5; D uncertain. Trimming left V 0 bases short and J 5 bases short, with 19 bases between. The CDR3 has 17 amino acids. The germline CDR1 and CDR2 sequences are LNHNV and YYDKDF (reference sequence). CDR3 sequence reads: CATSRDGPMRMWETQYF. DNA of the CDR3: TGTGCCACCAGCAGAGATGGGCCCATGAGGATGTGGGAGACCCAGTACTTC.

This clone was picked up a small number of times. The chain employs TRBV29-1 and TRBJ2-5; D not resolved. V lost 1 base to trimming and J lost 2 bases, with 5 bases between them. There are 12 residues in the CDR3. Germline V gene lookup returns CDR1 SQVTM and CDR2 ANQGSEA. The CDR3 DNA is TGCAGCGTTGAAGTACAGCAAGAGACCCAGTACTTC. This encodes CSVEVQQETQYF.

The CDR3 nucleotides are TGTGCCAGCAGCAATAACGGGGGCGAGCAGTACTTC. Protein: CASSNNGGEQYF. The chain combines TRBV7-8 with TRBJ2-7, with D possibly matching TRBD2 (6 bases). Germline CDR1 SGHVS, CDR2 FQNEAQ. The V end was cut by 5 bases, the J end by 6 bases, with 11 bases between. CDR3 length equals 12 residues.

The V call is TRBV10-3, the J call TRBJ2-5, with 11 bases matching TRBD2. The tail of the sequence fits TRBJ2-7 better, so the J call may be wrong. Germline CDR1 and CDR2: ENHRY and SYGVKD. The CDR3 runs 13 residues. CDR3 nucleotides: TGTGCCACAGTTCCTAGCGGGAGGAACGAGCAGTACTTC. As protein: CATVPSGRNEQYF.

This clone turned up a few times. The chain is built from TRBV7-9 and TRBJ1-1; possible D gene TRBD1, 6 bases. Germline V CDR1 and CDR2: SEHNR, FQNEAQ (reference sequence). There are 14 residues in the CDR3. The V and J ends lost 0 bases and 5 bases respectively, with 10 bases between them. The CDR3 protein is CASSLAGQKTEAFF. DNA of the CDR3: TGTGCCAGCAGCTTAGCTGGACAGAAGACTGAAGCTTTCTTT.